The T cell receptor (beta chain) under discussion was sequenced for a study of T cell responses to AZD1222 COVID-19 vaccine. The study's findings and limits: Seropositive AZD1222 recipients at baseline numbered only 5 or 6.

Remarks on this clone: Its antigen is still unknown.

Second doses that came at about 4 or about 12 weeks were put together. The CDR3 consists of 13 residues. Trimming cost V 1 base and J 4 bases, with 7 bases left between them. Generated by immunoSEQ multiplex PCR, the TCRdb table keeps only in-frame clones and is missing some. Among tens of thousands of clones listed, about 85% were seen once. The receptor comes from an adult who received the AZD1222 COVID-19 vaccine. The genes are TRBV12-3 or TRBV12-4 and TRBJ1-2, with a possible D match to TRBD1 (6 bases). Sequenced here: peripheral blood, sampled 28 days after the second AZD1222 dose. The CDR3 loop is CASSLGQAYGYTF. In nucleotides, the CDR3 is TGTGCCAGCAGTTTAGGACAGGCCTATGGCTACACCTTC.